These 28 T cell receptor beta chains were all obtained from the same sample, sequenced in a study of cytomegalovirus exposure and HLA in healthy donors. A multiplex PCR was run with 60 Vbeta primers and 13 Jbeta primers. Profiled with immunoSEQ multiplex PCR; TCRdb holds only in-frame clones, not every one. This sample has some 110,000 clones, with 50% to 80% found just once. The sequenced sample consisted of PBMCs. The receptors were sampled from a woman aged 40 to 50 in good health and CMV-seropositive.

This clone turned up a few times. V and J are TRBV15 and TRBJ1-1; 7 bases align to TRBD1. This CDR3 has 14 amino acids. Germline-derived CDR1 and CDR2 are LNHNV and YYDKDF (reference sequence). Germline trimming cut 3 bases from V and 0 bases from J; bases unmatched to any gene: 1. CDR3 coding DNA: TGTGCCACCAGCAGCAGGGGGGTGAACACTGAAGCTTTCTTT. Its protein product is CATSSRGVNTEAFF.

The chain has TRBV29-1 and TRBJ2-7; possibly TRBD2 for D (5 bases). The CDR3 has 12 amino acids. Trimming took off 5 bases at V and 0 bases at J, with 8 bases between the two ends. CDR1 SQVTM and CDR2 ANQGSEA come from the germline V gene. CDR3 region: CSVLEGSYEQYF. CDR3 bases: TGCAGCGTTTTAGAGGGCTCCTACGAGCAGTACTTC.

The rearrangement joins TRBV19 to TRBJ1-5; TRBD1 is a possible D gene (6 bases). Germline V gene sequence: CDR1 LNHDA, CDR2 SQIVND (reference sequence). Trimming took off 6 bases at V and 0 bases at J, with 21 bases between the two ends. The CDR3 consists of 18 residues. As DNA, the CDR3 is TGTGCCAGTAGCCTTTCAGGGGCCTCTACTTATAGCAATCAGCCCCAGCATTTT. Translation gives CASSLSGASTYSNQPQHF.

The CDR3 region is CASSWGRGETQYF. Here the CDR3 DNA reads TGTGCCAGCAGTTGGGGGAGGGGAGAGACCCAGTACTTC. The chain recombines TRBV27 with TRBJ2-5; 7 nucleotides align to TRBD2. This CDR3 region has 13 residues. V was clipped by 4 bases and J by 4 bases; unmatched bases: 3. Germline CDR1 MNHEY, CDR2 SMNVEV (reference sequence).

The table lists this clone with a few counts. This chain uses TRBV2 with TRBJ2-1, with a tentative D call TRBD2 (6 bases). There are 15 residues in the CDR3. The germline V and J ends were trimmed by 0 bases and 6 bases, with 12 bases remaining between them. Germline V gene sequence: CDR1 SNHLY, CDR2 FYNNEI. The CDR3 DNA reads TGTGCCAGCAGTGAAGCGCTTCTGACTAGCAATGAGCAGTTCTTC. Amino acids: CASSEALLTSNEQFF.

V gene TRBV18 combines with J gene TRBJ1-4; a weak D match, TRBD1 (6 bases). The germline V and J ends were trimmed by 2 bases and 11 bases, with 12 bases remaining between them. The CDR3 spans 13 residues. Germline V gene sequence: CDR1 KGHSH, CDR2 LQKENI. CDR3: CASSPTPQGKLFF. The CDR3 DNA follows: TGTGCCAGCTCACCAACCCCCCAGGGGAAACTGTTTTTT.

The chain uses TRBV7-9 and TRBJ1-3, with D possibly being TRBD1 (6 bases). V shed 5 bases and J shed 0 bases, with 11 bases lying between them. Germline-derived CDR1 and CDR2 are SEHNR and FQNEAQ (reference sequence). The CDR3 loop spans 15 amino acids. The CDR3 loop reads CASSPRQDSGNTIYF. CDR3 DNA: TGTGCCAGCAGCCCTCGACAGGACTCTGGAAACACCATATATTTT. Full variable domain (outside the CDR3, taken from reference TRBV7-9 and TRBJ1-3): DTGVSQNPRHKITKRGQNVTFRCDPISEHNRLYWYRQTLGQGPEFLTYFQNEAQLEKSRLLSDRFSAERPKGSFSTLEIQRTEQGDSAMYLCASSPRQDSGNTIYFGEGSWLTVV.

This chain uses TRBV23-1 with TRBJ2-7; the match to TRBD2 covers 9 bases. TRBV23-1 has ORF status, its function being uncertain. The CDR3 loop spans 20 amino acids. After removal of 0 bases from V and 0 bases from J, the junction contained 15 bases not matched to a gene. CDR3 in amino acids: CASSQSSLAGPTVTSYEQYF. In DNA, the CDR3 is TGCGCCAGCAGTCAATCATCCCTAGCGGGACCGACTGTAACCTCCTACGAGCAGTACTTC.

This clone has just a few counts. The chain couples TRBV5-4 to TRBJ1-1; unclear D gene. This CDR3 comprises 14 residues. CDR1 SGHNT and CDR2 YYREEE come from the germline V gene (reference sequence). V dropped 4 bases and J dropped 1 base, with 11 bases sitting between them. The CDR3 DNA sequence: TGTGCCAGCAGCGCCGGAGCTGCGAACACTGAAGCTTTCTTT. Amino acids: CASSAGAANTEAFF.

This clone was counted between two and nine times. One end of the junction fails to match germline, which may point to a read error. V gene TRBV7-7 combines with J gene TRBJ2-7; D may be TRBD2 (5 bases). The CDR3 is made up of 16 amino acids. CDR1 and CDR2 from the germline V gene are SSHAT and FNYEAQ (reference sequence). CDR3 nucleotide sequence: TGTGCTAGCAGCCTAGGCGCCGGGATTAGCTCCTACGAGCAGTACTTC. Translating it yields CASSLGAGISSYEQYF.

In regard to this clone: A far larger clone is a single base away, which makes a read error likely. V gene TRBV7-9 combines with J gene TRBJ1-3; D not resolved. The CDR3 has 15 residues. CDR1 is SEHNR, CDR2 FQNEAQ, per germline (reference sequence). The CDR3 nucleotides read TGTTCCAGCAGCCCCCCCCCAGTCTCTGGAAACACCATATATTTT. The encoded protein is CSSSPPPVSGNTIYF.

This chain uses TRBV4-2 with TRBJ2-7; possible D gene TRBD1, 6 bases. CDR3 length: 15 residues. Germline assignment: CDR1 LGHNA and CDR2 YNFKEQ. V gave up 0 bases and J gave up 4 bases, with 13 bases separating them. The CDR3 nucleotides are TGTGCCAGCAGCCAAGAAGGGGGAGAGGGGTACGAGCAGTACTTC. Amino acid sequence: CASSQEGGEGYEQYF.

This chain links TRBV5-1 with TRBJ2-5; 13 bases line up with TRBD2. The closer fit of TRBJ2-7 to the DNA end suggests the J call may be wrong. The CDR3 is 19 residues long. Germline V gene sequence: CDR1 SGHRS, CDR2 YFSETQ. The CDR3 nucleotides read TGCGCCAGCAGCTTGAAGGGGACAGGTGGACTAGCGGGAGCCCGCGAGCAGTACTTC. It encodes CASSLKGTGGLAGAREQYF.

The sample holds a few counts of this clone. This rearrangement joins TRBV2 to TRBJ1-5; maybe TRBD1 (6 bases). This CDR3 is built from 14 residues. Deletions cut 6 bases from V and 4 bases from J, with 13 bases between. Germline V gene sequence: CDR1 SNHLY, CDR2 FYNNEI. CDR3 residues: CASSSDTGNQPQHF. DNA of the CDR3: TGTGCCAGCAGCTCTGACACAGGGAATCAGCCCCAGCATTTT.

The chain joins TRBV19 to TRBJ1-5; 8 bases are shared with TRBD1. CDR1 and CDR2 from the germline V gene are LNHDA and SQIVND (reference sequence). The CDR3 is made up of 15 amino acids. V shed 5 bases and J 3 bases; nucleotides not matched to a gene: 6. As DNA, the CDR3 is TGTGCCAGTAGTGATCAGGGGGCCAACAATCAGCCCCAGCATTTT. Translating gives CASSDQGANNQPQHF. Supplemented by reference TRBV19 and TRBJ1-5, the full variable domain reads DGGITQSPKYLFRKEGQNVTLSCEQNLNHDAMYWYRQDPGQGLRLIYYSQIVNDFQKGDIAEGYSVSREKKESFPLTVTSAQKNPTAFYLCASSDQGANNQPQHFGDGTRLSIL.

As to this clone: One junction end disagrees with the germline gene, perhaps due to a read error. This chain links TRBV2 with TRBJ1-2; TRBD1 aligns across 9 bases. CDR1 SNHLY and CDR2 FYNNEI come from the germline V gene. The CDR3 has 14 residues. The CDR3 DNA reads as TGTGCCAGCAGTTTACAGGGGGCTAACTATGGCTACCCCTTC. Protein: CASSLQGANYGYPF.

The sample holds one count of this clone. The chain combines TRBV5-4 with TRBJ2-2; D perhaps matches TRBD1 (6 bases). The CDR3 is 14 amino acids. Per the germline V gene, CDR1 is SGHNT and CDR2 is YYREEE (reference sequence). With 10 bases removed from V and 1 base from J, the gap between germline ends came to 14 bases. Here the CDR3 reads CAVEETGNTGELFF. CDR3 nucleotide sequence: TGTGCCGTAGAGGAGACAGGGAACACCGGGGAGCTGTTTTTT.

The chain links TRBV18 to TRBJ1-1, with D possibly TRBD1 on 5 matching bases. This CDR3 is built from 14 residues. Trimming cost V 2 bases and J 1 base, with 8 bases left between them. Germline V gene data show CDR1 as KGHSH and CDR2 as LQKENI. This chain's CDR3 is CASSPGRENTEAFF. DNA for the CDR3: TGTGCCAGCTCACCAGGCAGGGAGAACACTGAAGCTTTCTTT.

This chain joins TRBV6-4 and TRBJ1-1; TRBD1 agrees at 7 bases. Looked up from germline, CDR1 is MRHNA and CDR2 is SNTAGT. The CDR3 is 15 residues long. J gave up 5 bases and V 4 bases, and 10 bases lay outside the gene matches. The CDR3 protein is CASSVSTGRGTEAFF. DNA of the CDR3: TGTGCCAGCAGTGTCTCGACAGGGAGAGGGACTGAAGCTTTCTTT.

This chain joins TRBV29-1 and TRBJ2-7, with D tentatively TRBD2 (6 bases). The germline V gene has CDR1 SQVTM and CDR2 ANQGSEA. The CDR3 consists of 13 residues. CDR3 amino acids: CSALGGWAAEQYF. The CDR3, as DNA: TGCAGTGCGCTTGGGGGGTGGGCTGCCGAGCAGTACTTC.

This clone is a singleton in its sample. This chain links TRBV5-8 with TRBJ1-3; weak D call: TRBD1 (6 bases). This CDR3 comprises 15 residues. Trimming stripped 0 bases from V and 2 bases from J, with 9 bases between. Germline-derived CDR1 and CDR2 are SGHTS and YDEGEE. In DNA form, the CDR3 reads TGTGCCAGCAGCTTGGGATCAGGGGCTGGAAACACCATATATTTT. The encoded protein is CASSLGSGAGNTIYF.

The chain links TRBV6-5 to TRBJ2-7, with 11 bases lining up with TRBD1. Germline assignment: CDR1 MNHEY and CDR2 SVGAGI. V lost 4 bases to trimming and J lost 11 bases; unmatched junction nucleotides: 7. CDR3 length: 13 amino acids. CDR3 in amino acids: CASSSPGTGGEYF. In DNA, the CDR3 is TGTGCCAGCAGTTCCCCCGGGACAGGGGGTGAGTACTTC.

This sequence joins TRBV11-2 and TRBJ2-7; tentative D call: TRBD2 (5 bases). There are 13 residues in the CDR3. Trimming shortened V by 5 bases and J by 3 bases, and 11 bases separated the two germline ends. From germline, CDR1 is SGHAT and CDR2 FQNNGV. CDR3 in DNA: TGTGCCAGCAGCCAAGCGGTAAGCTACGAGCAGTACTTC. Residues: CASSQAVSYEQYF. Full variable domain (missing parts from reference TRBV11-2 and TRBJ2-7): EAGVAQSPRYKIIEKRQSVAFWCNPISGHATLYWYQQILGQGPKLLIQFQNNGVVDDSQLPKDRFSAERLKGVDSTLKIQPAKLEDSAVYLCASSQAVSYEQYFGPGTRLTVT.

This rearrangement joins TRBV5-1 to TRBJ2-5, with 9 bases that match TRBD1. The CDR3 contains 15 residues. J was trimmed by 4 bases and V by 4 bases; bases with no gene match: 8. Germline assignment: CDR1 SGHRS and CDR2 YFSETQ. CDR3 coding DNA: TGCGCCAGCAGCCGTGGGGACAGGGAGGCAGAGACCCAGTACTTC. This encodes CASSRGDREAETQYF.

V and J are TRBV25-1 and TRBJ1-1; 8 nucleotides match TRBD1. The CDR3 runs to 15 residues. The J segment lost 5 bases and the V segment lost 4 bases, leaving 9 bases of the junction unmatched. CDR1 is MGHDK, CDR2 SYGVNS, per germline. CDR3 in DNA: TGTGCCAGCAGTGGAAGGCGACAGGGGCAGACTGAAGCTTTCTTT. Protein sequence: CASSGRRQGQTEAFF.

This sequence joins TRBV4-1 and TRBJ1-4; possibly TRBD1 for D (6 bases). The CDR3 spans 16 residues. Trimming removed 0 bases at V and 8 bases at J, with 16 bases between. Germline-derived CDR1 and CDR2 are MGHRA and YSYEKL. As DNA, the CDR3 is TGCGCCAGCAGCCAAGAAATAAACAGGGTCTTAGAAAAACTGTTTTTT. This codes for CASSQEINRVLEKLFF.

This clone has only a few counts. The chain links TRBV30 to TRBJ2-5; a weak D match, TRBD2 (6 bases). V shed 4 bases and J shed 7 bases, with 13 bases lying between them. Per the germline V gene, CDR1 is GTSNPN and CDR2 is SVGIG (reference sequence). This CDR3 is built from 12 residues. The CDR3 nucleotides are TGTGCCTGGAAGCGGGCGATGGGGACCCAGTACTTC. The encoded protein is CAWKRAMGTQYF.

V gene TRBV19 combines with J gene TRBJ1-2, with 11 bases lining up with TRBD1. Germline CDR1 and CDR2: LNHDA and SQIVND (reference sequence). Germline trimming cut 3 bases from V and 6 bases from J; bases unmatched to any gene: 3. The CDR3 covers 14 residues. In nucleotides, the CDR3 is TGTGCCAGTAGTATCGGACAGGGGGCTAATGGCTACACCTTC. Protein product: CASSIGQGANGYTF.